The source of this TCR beta chain is a study of cytomegalovirus exposure and HLA in healthy donors. Study-wide context: Across 300 to 400 genotyped donors, roughly 80% landed in the Caucasian-associated ancestry cluster. Whole-study findings and limits: A prior analysis recorded that most TCR beta V segments were productive about 87% or about 30% of the time. An assumption of roughly uniform sequencing depth across donors underlay the presence/absence analyses. Highly shared variants forming one cluster were likely a sequencing artifact.

PCR amplification relied on 60 Vbeta primers (plus 13 Jbeta primers). The assay was immunoSEQ multiplex PCR, and TCRdb's table has in-frame clones only and misses some. This table holds 100,000 or so clones, about 16% found once. CDR3 size: 18 residues. Germline assignment: CDR1 GTSNPN and CDR2 SVGIG (reference sequence). V lost 2 bases and J lost 2; bases outside the gene matches: 14. As to this clone: Its antigen is undetermined.

The sample comprised PBMCs. The gene calls are TRBV30 and TRBJ1-4; TRBD1 agrees at 7 bases. This TCR was sampled from a female donor in good health and CMV-seronegative. CDR3: CAWSSGGTSFRTNEKLFF. The CDR3 DNA follows: TGTGCCTGGAGTTCAGGGGGGACTAGTTTTAGGACTAATGAAAAACTGTTTTTT.